This T cell receptor beta chain was recorded in a study of shared clonotypes between healthy human individuals. The CDR3 runs 13 residues. CDR1 is WSHSY and CDR2 is SAAADI in the germline V gene. V was trimmed by 6 bases and J by 7 bases, leaving 13 bases between them. Assay used: immunoSEQ multiplex PCR; TCRdb lists only in-frame clones, some missing. The top ten hold about 0.13% of the sample, which has roughly 2.4 million clones, roughly 95% seen once. Every donor was a Caucasian adult from Nashville, Tennessee. Findings and limits, study-wide: Among a few donors, about 5% of naive CD4 clonotypes were found in common. Larger richness was generally estimated for naive than memory subsets.

This clone was seen a single time. Antigen unknown. The clonotype comes from a man younger than 35 in good health. Sequenced sample: naive CD4+ T cells sorted from blood. Regarding subset: CD45RA+ positively selected. J is TRBJ2-1 and V is TRBV10-2, with D hard to call. This CDR3 is CASRYPSGNEQFF. The CDR3 nucleotides are TGCGCCAGCAGGTATCCCTCCGGGAATGAGCAGTTCTTC.